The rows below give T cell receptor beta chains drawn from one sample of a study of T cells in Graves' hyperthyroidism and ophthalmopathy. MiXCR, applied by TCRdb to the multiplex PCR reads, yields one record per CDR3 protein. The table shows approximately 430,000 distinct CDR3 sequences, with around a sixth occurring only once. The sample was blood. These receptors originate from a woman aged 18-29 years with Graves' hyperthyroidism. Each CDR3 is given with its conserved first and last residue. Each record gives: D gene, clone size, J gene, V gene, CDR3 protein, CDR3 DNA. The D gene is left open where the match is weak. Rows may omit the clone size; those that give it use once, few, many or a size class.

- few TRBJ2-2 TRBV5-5 CASSTQNTGLGELFF TGTGCCAGCAGCACCCAGAATACAGGACTCGGGGAGCTGTTTTTT
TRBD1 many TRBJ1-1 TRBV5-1 CASSFGTGMNTEAFF TGCGCCAGCAGCTTCGGGACAGGGATGAACACTGAAGCTTTCTTT
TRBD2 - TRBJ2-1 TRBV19 CASSIVNSGRHNEQFF TGTGCCAGTAGTATAGTGAATAGCGGGAGGCACAATGAGCAGTTCTTC
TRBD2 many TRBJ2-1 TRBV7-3 CASSLNGGAYNEQFF TGTGCCAGCAGCTTAAACGGGGGGGCCTACAATGAGCAGTTCTTC
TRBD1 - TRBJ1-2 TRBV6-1 CASRWTGLNGYTF TGTGCCAGCAGGTGGACAGGGTTGAATGGCTACACCTTC
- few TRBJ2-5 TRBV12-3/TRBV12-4 CASSFFYRDPGAADQETQYF TGTGCCAGCAGTTTTTTCTACCGGGACCCTGGAGCGGCGGACCAAGAGACCCAGTACTTC
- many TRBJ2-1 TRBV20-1 CSADDRSSYNEQFF TGCAGTGCCGACGACAGGAGCTCCTACAATGAGCAGTTCTTC
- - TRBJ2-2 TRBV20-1 CSARDFTTNTGGLFF TGCAGTGCTAGAGATTTCACTACGAACACCGGGGGGCTGTTTTTT
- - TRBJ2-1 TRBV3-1 CASSHEYNEQFF TGTGCCAGCAGCCACGAATACAATGAGCAGTTCTTC
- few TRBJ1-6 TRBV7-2 CASSLGLETSPLHF TGTGCCAGCTCATTGGGACTAGAGACCTCACCCCTCCACTTT
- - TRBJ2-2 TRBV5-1 CASSPVGRGTGELFF TGCGCCAGCAGCCCGGTGGGCAGAGGGACCGGGGAGCTGTTTTTT
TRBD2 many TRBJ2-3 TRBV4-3 CASSQEGTGGYTDTQYF TGCGCCAGCAGCCAAGAAGGAACGGGGGGGTACACAGATACGCAGTATTTT
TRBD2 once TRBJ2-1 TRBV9 CASNGLAGTSYNGQFF TGTGCCAGCAACGGACTAGCGGGAACCTCCTACAATGGGCAGTTCTTC
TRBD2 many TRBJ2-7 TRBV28 CASSDLAGTINEQYF TGTGCCAGCAGTGACCTAGCGGGAACTATCAACGAGCAGTACTTC
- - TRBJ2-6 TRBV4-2 CASSQDGGQRANVLTF TGTGCCAGCAGCCAAGATGGGGGGCAAAGGGCCAACGTCCTGACTTTC
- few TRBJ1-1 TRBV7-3 CASSLTRRGRDTEAFF TGTGCCAGCAGCTTAACGCGCAGGGGCCGAGACACTGAAGCTTTCTTT
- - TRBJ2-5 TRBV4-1 CASSQVAGTETQYF TGCGCCAGCAGCCAAGTGGCGGGAACGGAGACCCAGTACTTC
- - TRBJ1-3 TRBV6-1 CASKSGHSGNTIYF TGTGCCAGCAAGAGCGGGCACTCTGGAAACACCATATATTTT
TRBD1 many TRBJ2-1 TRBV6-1 CASSWGAGQGVLGQFF TGTGCCAGCAGTTGGGGCGCCGGACAGGGGGTCCTGGGGCAGTTCTTC
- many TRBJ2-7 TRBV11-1 CASSLDAPYEQYF TGTGCCAGCAGCTTAGATGCCCCGTACGAGCAGTACTTC
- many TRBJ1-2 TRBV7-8 CASSTRDFYGYTF TGTGCCAGCAGCACACGGGACTTCTATGGCTACACCTTC
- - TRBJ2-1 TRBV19 CASSIAGGRSYNEQFF TGTGCCAGTAGTATAGCAGGCGGCAGGTCCTACAATGAGCAGTTCTTC
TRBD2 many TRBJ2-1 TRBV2 CASSERRTSIAYNEQFF TGTGCCAGCAGTGAAAGGAGGACTAGCATAGCCTACAATGAGCAGTTCTTC
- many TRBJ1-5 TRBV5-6 CASSPRQNNQPQHF TGTGCCAGCAGCCCTCGACAGAACAATCAGCCCCAGCATTTT
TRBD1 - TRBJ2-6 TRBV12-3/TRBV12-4 CASSWGQNSGANVLTF TGTGCCAGCAGTTGGGGACAGAACTCTGGGGCCAACGTCCTGACTTTC
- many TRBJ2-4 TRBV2 CASSEEARAKNIQYF TGTGCCAGCAGTGAAGAGGCAAGGGCCAAAAACATTCAGTACTTC
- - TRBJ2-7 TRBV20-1 CSARVEGTYEQYF TGCAGTGCTAGAGTGGAGGGCACCTACGAGCAGTACTTC
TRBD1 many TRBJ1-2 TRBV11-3 CASSLESRDRDYGYTF TGTGCCAGCAGCTTAGAGTCCCGGGACAGGGATTATGGCTACACCTTC
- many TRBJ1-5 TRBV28 CASSITGKNQPQHF TGTGCCAGCAGTATCACAGGGAAAAATCAGCCCCAGCATTTT
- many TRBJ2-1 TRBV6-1 CASSLSRDAYVTGQFF TGTGCCAGCAGTTTAAGCCGGGACGCCTATGTCACGGGGCAGTTCTTC
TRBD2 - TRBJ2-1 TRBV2 CASRKTSGRYNEQLF TGTGCAAGCAGGAAGACTAGCGGGAGGTACAATGAGCAGCTCTTC
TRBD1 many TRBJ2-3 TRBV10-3 CAIRNTPGTGGTDTQYF TGTGCCATCAGGAATACTCCCGGGACAGGGGGCACAGATACGCAGTATTTT
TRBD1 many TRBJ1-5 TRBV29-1 CSVGTGVVNQPQHF TGCAGCGTAGGGACAGGGGTCGTCAATCAGCCCCAGCATTTT
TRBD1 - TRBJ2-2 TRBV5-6 CASSYRTGFNTGELFF TGTGCCAGCAGCTATCGGACAGGTTTCAACACCGGGGAGCTGTTTTTT
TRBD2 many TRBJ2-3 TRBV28 CASRGTSGTTDTQYF TGTGCCAGCAGGGGGACTAGCGGGACCACAGATACGCAGTATTTT
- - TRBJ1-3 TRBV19 CASTQDPGTGNTIYF TGTGCCAGTACCCAAGATCCAGGGACTGGAAACACCATATATTTT
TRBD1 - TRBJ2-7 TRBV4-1 CASSQAGQGVETYEQYF TGCGCCAGCAGCCAAGCGGGACAGGGGGTCGAGACCTACGAGCAGTACTTC
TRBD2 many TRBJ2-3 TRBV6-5 CASSYSNRAGGRTDTQYF TGTGCCAGCAGTTACTCGAATCGAGCGGGGGGGAGGACAGATACGCAGTATTTT
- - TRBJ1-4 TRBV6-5 CASSYYRGQDEKLFF TGTGCCAGCAGTTACTACCGGGGGCAAGATGAAAAACTGTTTTTT
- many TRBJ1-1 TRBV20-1 CSATRGQGITEAFF TGCAGTGCCACACGGGGTCAAGGGATCACTGAAGCTTTCTTT
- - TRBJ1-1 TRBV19 CASSMGTVPPEAFF TGTGCCAGTAGTATGGGAACGGTCCCTCCGGAAGCTTTCTTT
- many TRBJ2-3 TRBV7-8 CASSLELGREADTQYF TGTGCCAGCAGCTTAGAACTAGGACGAGAGGCAGATACGCAGTATTTT
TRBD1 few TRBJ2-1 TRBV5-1 CASGEWTGWSYNEQFF TGCGCCAGCGGCGAGTGGACAGGGTGGTCCTACAATGAGCAGTTCTTC
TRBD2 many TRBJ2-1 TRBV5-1 CASSIRGGAYNEQFF TGCGCCAGCAGTATTCGGGGGGGAGCCTACAATGAGCAGTTCTTC
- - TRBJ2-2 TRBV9 CASRGGRTGELFF TGTGCCAGCAGGGGGGGTCGGACCGGGGAGCTGTTTTTT
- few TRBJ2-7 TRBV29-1 CSVEGREDFLGEQYF TGCAGCGTTGAAGGAAGAGAAGACTTCTTGGGGGAGCAGTACTTC
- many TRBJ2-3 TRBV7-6 CASRLQGGTYTDTQYF TGTGCCAGCAGACTACAAGGTGGAACGTACACAGATACGCAGTATTTT
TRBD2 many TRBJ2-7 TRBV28 CASSLKSLAGVPYEQYF TGTGCCAGCAGTTTAAAATCCCTCGCGGGAGTACCCTACGAGCAGTACTTC
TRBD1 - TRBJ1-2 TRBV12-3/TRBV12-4 CASSSGTGSNYGYTF TGTGCCAGCAGCTCGGGGACAGGCTCTAACTATGGCTACACCTTC
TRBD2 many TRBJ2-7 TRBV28 CASSRGGRTEQYF TGTGCCAGCAGCCGGGGCGGGAGGACCGAGCAGTACTTC
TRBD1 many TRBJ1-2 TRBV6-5 CASSYSAGGYGYTF TGTGCCAGCAGTTACTCGGCAGGGGGCTATGGCTACACCTTC
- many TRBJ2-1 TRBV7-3 CASSLRGAASYNEQFF TGTGCCAGCAGCTTAAGGGGGGCCGCCAGCTACAATGAGCAGTTCTTC
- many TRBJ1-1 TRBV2 CASSTLEGGTEAFF TGTGCCAGCAGTACCCTGGAAGGGGGCACTGAAGCTTTCTTT
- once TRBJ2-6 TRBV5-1 CASSSLQGSSGANVMTF TGCGCCAGCAGCTCGTTACAGGGTAGCTCTGGGGCCAACGTCATGACTTTC
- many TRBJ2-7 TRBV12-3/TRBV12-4 CASSPDWAEQYF TGTGCCAGCAGTCCCGATTGGGCCGAGCAGTACTTC